This T cell receptor beta chain was captured in a study of post-analysis software for immune sequencing data. Whole-study context: Relapsing-remitting, secondary progressive and progressive-relapsing courses of multiple sclerosis were included.

The CDR3 loop spans 16 amino acids. Germline V lookup: CDR1 LGHDT, CDR2 YNNKEL (reference sequence). V lost 6 bases to trimming and J lost 3 bases; unmatched junction nucleotides: 8. Study findings and constraints: Normalized Chao1 diversity was significantly reduced in patients versus controls. Among roughly five TRBV segments more frequent in patients than controls were TRBV5-6, TRBV5-1 and TRBV20-1.

The TCR beta cDNA libraries contained unique molecular identifiers. T cells numbering roughly 1 to 10 million yielded 500,000 to 550,000 cDNA molecules. TCRdb re-analysed the PCR reads in MiXCR, keeping a single row per CDR3 protein. The sample includes roughly 870,000 distinct CDR3 sequences, approximately 57% of them seen just once. About this clonotype itself: Its antigen is as yet unknown.

Material for sequencing was blood. The sequence was obtained from a girl under 18 with multiple sclerosis. J is TRBJ2-1 and V is TRBV3-1; 10 bases match TRBD1. CDR3 residues: CASSPSGTGVYNEQFF. The CDR3 region has the DNA TGTGCCAGCAGTCCTTCCGGGACAGGGGTCTACAATGAGCAGTTCTTC.